This T cell receptor (beta chain) was retrieved from a study of T cells after yellow fever vaccination (dated by TCRdb to 2018 to 2020). Regarding the study in general: The SMART-Seq v4 Ultra Low Input RNA kit was used to prepare libraries from fractions with low cell numbers. Blood samples were taken at several timepoints before and after primary and secondary immunization, and bulk PBMC replicates and cell subsets were isolated. Bulk TCR alpha and beta repertoires were sequenced longitudinally to track T-cell clones before and after primary and booster YFV17D yellow fever vaccination. Two healthy male donors, one aged 18 to 30 and one aged 30 to 40 years, made up the cohort.

The treatment or condition tag for this specimen amounts to: live attenuated yellow fever vaccine strain. PBMCs were isolated from peripheral blood using a standard Ficoll-Paque protocol. Dynabeads CD4 and CD8 positive selection kits were used to isolate CD4 and CD8 T-cell fractions. RNA was extracted with TriZol from bulk PBMCs, CD4 and CD8 fractions, and dextramer-positive and dextramer-negative fractions. This clonotype was seen at least ten times. It lacks a known antigen. Base qualities are not recorded, but no much larger clone differs from it by a single base. Study-wide conclusions, independent of this receptor: Computational filtering was required because FACS-sorted repertoires could contain abundant contaminating clonotypes from the bulk population. After the booster, most clones that had expanded after primary vaccination were detected again (nearly 97% of CD4 and more than 85% of CD8), suggesting broad maintenance of memory. A small share of clonotypes was detected in both CD4 and CD8 compartments, with the overlap likely arising from convergent recombination. Because the study included only a couple of donors, the extent to which the findings can be generalized is limited. Compared with the primary T-cell response, the secondary T-cell response was weaker but faster, peaking on day 5 rather than day 15.

Synthesis of TCR cDNA relied on 5'RACE template switching, a step that introduced a universal primer site along with unique molecular identifiers. Priming of cDNA synthesis was performed from both the TCR alpha and TCR beta constant segments. Library amplification used two PCR steps, and the second PCR step added sample barcodes and sequencing adapters. Sequencing of the libraries was done on either Illumina HiSeq 2500 (2x100 bp) or NovaSeq (2x150 bp). Concerning the study's data processing: Reads were demultiplexed and collapsed into UMI consensus sequences with MIGEC, and V(D)J alignment was performed with MiXCR. Clonotypes responding to the vaccine were identified with edgeR on replicate PBMC samples, with the criteria of FDR below 0.01 and a log2 fold change above 5 up to day 15. Bulk clonotypes were assigned CD4 or CD8 identity according to which sequenced CD4 or CD8 repertoire held them at higher abundance. The public reads were run again by TCRdb, first through fastp at Q25 and then through MiXCR, and only productive beta chains were kept. Every CDR3 protein is listed once, alongside the most common genes and DNA of its rows. TCRdb, not the original authors, processed these V and J calls. The sample includes roughly 120,000 distinct CDR3 sequences, with more than 6.5% observed a single time. The top ten constitute roughly 2.5% of the sample.

V and J are truncated by 1 base and 6 bases respectively, leaving an intervening sequence of 13 bases. From its cysteine to its valine, the CDR3 spans 14 amino acids. The CDR3 DNA has 42 bases and is translated from base 1. CDR1 MDHEN and CDR2 SYDVKM were looked up in the germline V gene. Specimen: CD4+ T cells sorted from PBMCs, collected more than 8 days after the first yellow fever vaccination. The sequence was obtained from a man aged 18 to 29 who received the YFV17D yellow fever vaccine. The chain is made from TRBV28 and TRBJ2-7, with TRBD1 as a weak D call on 5 bases. The bases read TGTGCCAGCAGTTTATTGCGTGGGGCGGCCGAGCAGTACGTC. It translates to CASSLLRGAAEQYV.